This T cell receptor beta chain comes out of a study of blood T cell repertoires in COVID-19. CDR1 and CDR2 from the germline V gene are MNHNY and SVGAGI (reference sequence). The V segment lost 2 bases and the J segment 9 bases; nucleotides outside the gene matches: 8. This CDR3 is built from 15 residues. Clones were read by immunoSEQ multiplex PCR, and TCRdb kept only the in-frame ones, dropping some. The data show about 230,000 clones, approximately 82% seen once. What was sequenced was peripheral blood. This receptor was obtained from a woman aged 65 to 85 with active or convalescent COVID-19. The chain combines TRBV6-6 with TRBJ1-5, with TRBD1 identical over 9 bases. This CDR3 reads CASSYPKGQGGPQHF. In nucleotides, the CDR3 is TGTGCCAGCAGTTACCCAAAGGGACAGGGCGGGCCCCAGCATTTT.